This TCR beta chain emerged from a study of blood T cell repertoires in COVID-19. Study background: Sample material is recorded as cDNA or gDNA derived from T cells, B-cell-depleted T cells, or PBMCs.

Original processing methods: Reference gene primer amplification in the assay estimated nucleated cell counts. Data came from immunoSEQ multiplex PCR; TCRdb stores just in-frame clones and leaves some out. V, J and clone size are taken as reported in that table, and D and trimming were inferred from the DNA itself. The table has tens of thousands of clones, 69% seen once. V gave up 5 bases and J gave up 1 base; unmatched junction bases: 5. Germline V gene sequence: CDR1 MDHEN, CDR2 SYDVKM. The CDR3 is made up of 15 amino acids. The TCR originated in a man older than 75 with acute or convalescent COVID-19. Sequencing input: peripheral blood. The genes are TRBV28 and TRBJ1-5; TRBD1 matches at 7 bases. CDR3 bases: TGTGCCAGCAGTCCCGACAGGGTGAGCAATCAGCCCCAGCATTTT. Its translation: CASSPDRVSNQPQHF.